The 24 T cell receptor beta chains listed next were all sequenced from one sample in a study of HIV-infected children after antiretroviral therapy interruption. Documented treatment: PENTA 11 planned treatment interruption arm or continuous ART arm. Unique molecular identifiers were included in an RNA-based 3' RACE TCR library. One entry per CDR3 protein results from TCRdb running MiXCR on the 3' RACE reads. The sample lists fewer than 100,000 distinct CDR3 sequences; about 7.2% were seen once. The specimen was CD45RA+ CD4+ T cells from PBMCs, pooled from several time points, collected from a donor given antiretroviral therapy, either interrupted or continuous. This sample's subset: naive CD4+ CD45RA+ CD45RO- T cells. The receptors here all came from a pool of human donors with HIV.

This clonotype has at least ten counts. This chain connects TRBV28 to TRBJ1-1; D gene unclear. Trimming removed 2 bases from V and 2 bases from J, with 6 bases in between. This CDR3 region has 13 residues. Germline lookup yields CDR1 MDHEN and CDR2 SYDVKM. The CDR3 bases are TGTGCCAGCAGTTTACAGCTCAACACTGAAGCTTTCTTT. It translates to CASSLQLNTEAFF.

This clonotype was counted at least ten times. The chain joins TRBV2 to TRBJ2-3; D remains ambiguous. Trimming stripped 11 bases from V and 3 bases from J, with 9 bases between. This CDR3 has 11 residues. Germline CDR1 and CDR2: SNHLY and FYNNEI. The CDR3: CAAAMTDTQYF. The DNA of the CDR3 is TGTGCCGCGGCGATGACAGATACGCAGTATTTT.

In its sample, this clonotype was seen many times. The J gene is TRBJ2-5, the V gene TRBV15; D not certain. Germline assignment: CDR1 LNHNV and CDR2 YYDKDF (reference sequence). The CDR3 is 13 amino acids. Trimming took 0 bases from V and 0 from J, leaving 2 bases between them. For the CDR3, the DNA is TGTGCCACCAGCAGAGACCACCAAGAGACCCAGTACTTC. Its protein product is CATSRDHQETQYF.

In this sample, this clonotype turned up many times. CDR3 DNA: TGTGCCAGTAGTATTAACCTCGGACGGTTGAACACTGAAGCTTTCTTT. It codes for CASSINLGRLNTEAFF. The chain carries TRBV19 and TRBJ1-1; D gene unclear. This CDR3 has 16 residues. Trimming took off 3 bases at V and 0 bases at J, with 14 bases between the two ends. The germline gives CDR1 LNHDA, CDR2 SQIVND (reference sequence). Looking up the rest from reference TRBV19 and TRBJ1-1 gives the full variable domain: DGGITQSPKYLFRKEGQNVTLSCEQNLNHDAMYWYRQDPGQGLRLIYYSQIVNDFQKGDIAEGYSVSREKKESFPLTVTSAQKNPTAFYLCASSINLGRLNTEAFFGQGTRLTVV.

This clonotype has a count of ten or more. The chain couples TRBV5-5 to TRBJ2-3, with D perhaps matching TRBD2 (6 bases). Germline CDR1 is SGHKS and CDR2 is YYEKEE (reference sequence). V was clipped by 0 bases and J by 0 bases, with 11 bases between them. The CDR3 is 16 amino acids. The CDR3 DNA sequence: TGTGCCAGCAGCTTGGGCAGCAGCGGGAGCACAGATACGCAGTATTTT. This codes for CASSLGSSGSTDTQYF.

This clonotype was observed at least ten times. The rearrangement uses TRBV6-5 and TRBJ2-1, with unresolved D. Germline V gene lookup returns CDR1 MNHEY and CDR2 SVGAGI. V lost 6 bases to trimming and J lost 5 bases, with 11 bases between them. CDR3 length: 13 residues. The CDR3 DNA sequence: TGTGCCAGCAGAACATATGTCAACAATGAGCAGTTCTTC. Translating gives CASRTYVNNEQFF.

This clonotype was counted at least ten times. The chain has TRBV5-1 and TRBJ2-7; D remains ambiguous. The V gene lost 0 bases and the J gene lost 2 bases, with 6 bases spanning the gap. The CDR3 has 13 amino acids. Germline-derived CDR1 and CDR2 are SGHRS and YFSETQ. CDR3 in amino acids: CASSLAQPYEQYF. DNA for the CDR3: TGCGCCAGCAGCTTGGCTCAGCCCTACGAGCAGTACTTC.

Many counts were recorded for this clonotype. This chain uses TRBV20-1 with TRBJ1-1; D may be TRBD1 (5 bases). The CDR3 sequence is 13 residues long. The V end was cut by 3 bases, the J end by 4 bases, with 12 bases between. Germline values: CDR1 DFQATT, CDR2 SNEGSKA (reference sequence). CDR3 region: CSARGVGATEAFF. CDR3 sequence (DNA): TGCAGTGCTAGGGGTGTTGGGGCCACTGAAGCTTTCTTT.

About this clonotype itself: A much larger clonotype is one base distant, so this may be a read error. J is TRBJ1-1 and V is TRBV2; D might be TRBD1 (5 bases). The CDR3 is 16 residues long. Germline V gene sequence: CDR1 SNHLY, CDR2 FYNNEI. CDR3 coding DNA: TGTGCCATCAGTCCCCTCCCAAAACAGGTTAGCACTGAAGCTTTCTTT. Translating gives CAISPLPKQVSTEAFF.

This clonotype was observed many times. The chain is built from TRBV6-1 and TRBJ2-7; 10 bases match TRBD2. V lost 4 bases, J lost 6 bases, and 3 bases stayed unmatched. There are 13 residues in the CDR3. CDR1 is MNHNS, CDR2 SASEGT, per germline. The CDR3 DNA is TGTGCCAGCAGTGGAGCGGGAGGGGTCGAGCAGTACTTC. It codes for CASSGAGGVEQYF.

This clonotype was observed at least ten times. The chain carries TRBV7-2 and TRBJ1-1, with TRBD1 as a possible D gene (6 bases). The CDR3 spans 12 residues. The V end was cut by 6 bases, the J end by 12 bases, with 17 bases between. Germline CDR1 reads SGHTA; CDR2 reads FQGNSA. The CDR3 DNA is TGTGCCAGCAGTTGGCGGGACATCTCGACTTTCTTT. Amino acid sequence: CASSWRDISTFF.

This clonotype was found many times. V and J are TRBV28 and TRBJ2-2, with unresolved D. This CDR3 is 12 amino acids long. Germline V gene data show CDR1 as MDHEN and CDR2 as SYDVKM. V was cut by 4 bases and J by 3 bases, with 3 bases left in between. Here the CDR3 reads CASSSYTGELFF. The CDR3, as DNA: TGTGCCAGCAGTTCTTACACCGGGGAGCTGTTTTTT. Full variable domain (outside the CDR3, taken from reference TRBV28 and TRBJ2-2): DVKVTQSSRYLVKRTGEKVFLECVQDMDHENMFWYRQDPGLGLRLIYFSYDVKMKEKGDIPEGYSVSREKKERFSLILESASTNQTSMYLCASSSYTGELFFGEGSRLTVL.

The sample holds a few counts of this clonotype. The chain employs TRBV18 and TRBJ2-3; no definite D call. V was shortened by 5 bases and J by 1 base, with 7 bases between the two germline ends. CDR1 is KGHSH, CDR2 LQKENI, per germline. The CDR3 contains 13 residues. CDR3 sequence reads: CASSSGGTDTQYF. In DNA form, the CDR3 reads TGTGCCAGCTCATCCGGAGGCACAGATACGCAGTATTTT.

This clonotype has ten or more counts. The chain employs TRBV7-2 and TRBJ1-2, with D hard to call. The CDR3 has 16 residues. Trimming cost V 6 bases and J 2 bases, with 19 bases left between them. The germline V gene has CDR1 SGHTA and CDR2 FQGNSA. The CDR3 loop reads CASSHTRLVRNYGYTF. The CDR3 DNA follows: TGTGCCAGCAGTCATACAAGATTAGTCCGAAACTATGGCTACACCTTC. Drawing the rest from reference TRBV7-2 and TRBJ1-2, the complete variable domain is GAGVSQSPSNKVTEKGKDVELRCDPISGHTALYWYRQSLGQGLEFLIYFQGNSAPDKSGLPSDRFSAERTGGSVSTLTIQRTQQEDSAVYLCASSHTRLVRNYGYTFGSGTRLTVV.

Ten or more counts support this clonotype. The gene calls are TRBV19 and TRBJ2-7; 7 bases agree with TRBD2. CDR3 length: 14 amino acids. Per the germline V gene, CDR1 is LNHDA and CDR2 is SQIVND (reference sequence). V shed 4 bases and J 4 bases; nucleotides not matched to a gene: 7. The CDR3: CASSTTGLPYEQYF. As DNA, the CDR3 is TGTGCCAGTAGTACAACGGGACTACCGTACGAGCAGTACTTC. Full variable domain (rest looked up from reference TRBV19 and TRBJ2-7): DGGITQSPKYLFRKEGQNVTLSCEQNLNHDAMYWYRQDPGQGLRLIYYSQIVNDFQKGDIAEGYSVSREKKESFPLTVTSAQKNPTAFYLCASSTTGLPYEQYFGPGTRLTVT.

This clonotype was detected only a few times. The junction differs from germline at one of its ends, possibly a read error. CDR3 sequence: CASSLERAAEQFF. In DNA form, the CDR3 reads TGTGCCAGCAGCCTAGAGAGGGCAGCTGAGCAGTTCTTC. J is TRBJ2-1 and V is TRBV11-2, with D maybe TRBD2 (5 bases). The CDR3 is made up of 13 amino acids. Germline V gene sequence: CDR1 SGHAT, CDR2 FQNNGV.

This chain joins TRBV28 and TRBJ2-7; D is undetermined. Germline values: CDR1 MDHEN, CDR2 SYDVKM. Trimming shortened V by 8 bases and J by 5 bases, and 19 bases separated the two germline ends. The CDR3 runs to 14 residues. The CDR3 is CASSFDRVDDEQYF. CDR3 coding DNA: TGTGCCAGCTCGTTTGATAGGGTAGACGACGAGCAGTACTTC.

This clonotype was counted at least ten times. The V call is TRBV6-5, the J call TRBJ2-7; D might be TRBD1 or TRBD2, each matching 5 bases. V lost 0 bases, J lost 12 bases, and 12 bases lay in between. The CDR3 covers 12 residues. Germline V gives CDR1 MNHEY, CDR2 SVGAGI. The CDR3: CASSYSMGDLYF. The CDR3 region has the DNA TGTGCCAGCAGTTACTCGATGGGGGATTTGTACTTC.

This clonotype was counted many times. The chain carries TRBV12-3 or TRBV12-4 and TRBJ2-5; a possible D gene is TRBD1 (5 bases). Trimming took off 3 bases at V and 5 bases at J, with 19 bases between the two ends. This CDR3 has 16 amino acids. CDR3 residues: CASSLGTKTPGETQYF. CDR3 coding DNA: TGTGCCAGCAGTTTGGGCACCAAAACCCCAGGGGAGACCCAGTACTTC.

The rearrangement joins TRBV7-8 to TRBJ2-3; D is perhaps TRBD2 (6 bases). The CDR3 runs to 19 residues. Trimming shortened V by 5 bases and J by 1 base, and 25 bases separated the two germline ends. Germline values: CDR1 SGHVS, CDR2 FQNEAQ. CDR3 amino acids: CASSPPELAPALGTDTQYF. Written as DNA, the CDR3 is TGTGCCAGCAGCCCCCCCGAGCTAGCGCCGGCGCTTGGCACAGATACGCAGTATTTT.

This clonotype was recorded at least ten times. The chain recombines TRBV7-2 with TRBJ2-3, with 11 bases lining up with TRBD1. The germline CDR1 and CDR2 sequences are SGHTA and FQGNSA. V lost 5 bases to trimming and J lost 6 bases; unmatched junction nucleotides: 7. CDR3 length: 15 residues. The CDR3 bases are TGTGCCAGCAGCCAAACCGGGACAGGGGGTGATACGCAGTATTTT. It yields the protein CASSQTGTGGDTQYF.

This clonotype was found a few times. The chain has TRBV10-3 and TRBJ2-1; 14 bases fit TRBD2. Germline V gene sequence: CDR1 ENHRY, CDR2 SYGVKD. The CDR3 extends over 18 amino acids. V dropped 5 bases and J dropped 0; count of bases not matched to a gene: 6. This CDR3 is CAISRRTSGGSSYNEQFF. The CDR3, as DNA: TGTGCCATCAGTCGCCGGACTAGCGGGGGGAGCTCCTACAATGAGCAGTTCTTC.

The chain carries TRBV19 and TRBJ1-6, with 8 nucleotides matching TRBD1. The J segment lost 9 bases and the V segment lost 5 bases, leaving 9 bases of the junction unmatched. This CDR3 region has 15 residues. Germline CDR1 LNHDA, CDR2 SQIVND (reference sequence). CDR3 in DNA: TGTGCCAGTAGTTTTTTGGACAGGGAGTCTTCACCCCTCCACTTT. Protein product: CASSFLDRESSPLHF.

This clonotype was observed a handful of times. The DNA of the CDR3 is TGTGCCACCAGCAGAGAAACTAGCGGGAGACAGACAGATACGCAGTATTTT. Its protein product is CATSRETSGRQTDTQYF. The V call is TRBV15, the J call TRBJ2-3; 11 bases fit TRBD2. The germline V gene has CDR1 LNHNV and CDR2 YYDKDF (reference sequence). V lost 0 bases to trimming and J lost 3 bases; unmatched junction nucleotides: 5. CDR3 length equals 17 residues.